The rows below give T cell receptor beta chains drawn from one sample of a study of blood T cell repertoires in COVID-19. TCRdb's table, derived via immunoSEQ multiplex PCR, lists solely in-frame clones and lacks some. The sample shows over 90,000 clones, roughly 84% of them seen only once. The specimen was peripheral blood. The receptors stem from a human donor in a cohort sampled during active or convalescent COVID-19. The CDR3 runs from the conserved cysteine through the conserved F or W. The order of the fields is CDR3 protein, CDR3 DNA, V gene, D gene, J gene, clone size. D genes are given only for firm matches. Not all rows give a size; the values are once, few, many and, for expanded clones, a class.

CDR3: CASSEGVIPMNTEAFF
DNA: TGTGCCAGCAGCGAGGGGGTTATTCCCATGAACACTGAAGCTTTCTTT
V: TRBV9
D: -
J: TRBJ1-1
size: -

CDR3: CASGLVASPGANVLTF
DNA: TGTGCTAGTGGTTTGGTAGCAAGCCCTGGGGCCAACGTCCTGACTTTC
V: TRBV12-5
D: -
J: TRBJ2-6
size: -

CDR3: CASSSQTGLQNTEAFF
DNA: TGCGCCAGCAGCTCGCAAACGGGACTCCAGAACACTGAAGCTTTCTTT
V: TRBV5-1
D: -
J: TRBJ1-1
size: few

CDR3: CAITRTGLDEQYF
DNA: TGTGCCATCACCCGGACAGGTCTCGACGAGCAGTACTTC
V: TRBV10-3
D: TRBD1
J: TRBJ2-7
size: -

CDR3: CASRVLLGTDTQYF
DNA: TGTGCCAGCAGGGTCCTACTCGGCACAGATACGCAGTATTTT
V: TRBV6-5
D: -
J: TRBJ2-3
size: -

CDR3: CASSLSWRGELQETQYF
DNA: TGTGCCAGCAGCTTAAGTTGGCGGGGGGAACTCCAAGAGACCCAGTACTTC
V: TRBV7-9
D: TRBD2
J: TRBJ2-5
size: -

CDR3: CASRGAVTGRQETQYF
DNA: TGCGCCAGCAGGGGCGCCGTGACAGGGCGCCAAGAGACCCAGTACTTC
V: TRBV5-1
D: TRBD1
J: TRBJ2-5
size: -

CDR3: CASSEQGQFGNTIYF
DNA: TGTGCCAGCAGCGAACAGGGTCAATTTGGAAACACCATATATTTT
V: TRBV3-1/TRBV3-2
D: -
J: TRBJ1-3
size: -

CDR3: CASSRLGDSNQPQHF
DNA: TGTGCCAGCTCACGGCTCGGGGATAGCAATCAGCCCCAGCATTTT
V: TRBV18
D: -
J: TRBJ1-5
size: -

CDR3: CASSLTGGLGNTIYF
DNA: TGCGCCAGCAGCTTAACAGGGGGCTTGGGAAACACCATATATTTT
V: TRBV5-1
D: TRBD1
J: TRBJ1-3
size: few

CDR3: CASSYPGSNQPQHF
DNA: TGTGCCAGTAGTTACCCGGGGAGCAATCAGCCCCAGCATTTT
V: TRBV19
D: -
J: TRBJ1-5
size: -

CDR3: CASSELRSVYGYTF
DNA: TGTGCCAGCAGCGAGCTGAGGAGTGTTTATGGCTACACCTTC
V: TRBV11-1
D: -
J: TRBJ1-2
size: -

CDR3: CASRRAPDRGNTIYF
DNA: TGTGCCAGCAGAAGAGCCCCGGACAGGGGAAACACCATATATTTT
V: TRBV9
D: TRBD1
J: TRBJ1-3
size: -

CDR3: CASSQDGTGEGYTF
DNA: TGTGCCAGCAGCCAAGATGGGACAGGGGAGGGCTACACCTTC
V: TRBV4-2
D: TRBD1
J: TRBJ1-2
size: -

CDR3: CASSRRDRGLGETQYF
DNA: TGCGCCAGCTCGCGTCGGGACAGGGGCTTGGGAGAGACCCAGTACTTC
V: TRBV5-1
D: TRBD1
J: TRBJ2-5
size: -

CDR3: CASSLTGNTEAFF
DNA: TGTGCCAGCAGCTTGACAGGGAACACTGAAGCTTTCTTT
V: TRBV5-4
D: -
J: TRBJ1-1
size: -

CDR3: CASSTPGQGDGYTF
DNA: TGTGCCAGTAGTACCCCGGGACAGGGCGACGGCTACACCTTC
V: TRBV19
D: TRBD1
J: TRBJ1-2
size: -

CDR3: CASSYSASQSSPLHF
DNA: TGTGCCAGCAGTTACTCGGCCTCTCAAAGTTCACCCCTCCACTTT
V: TRBV6-5
D: -
J: TRBJ1-6
size: -

CDR3: CASTSGTGDYEQYF
DNA: TGCGCCAGCACTTCCGGGACAGGCGACTACGAGCAGTACTTC
V: TRBV5-1
D: TRBD1
J: TRBJ2-7
size: -

CDR3: CASSFSGEGYNEQFF
DNA: TGTGCCAGCAGCTTTAGCGGGGAGGGGTACAATGAGCAGTTCTTC
V: TRBV7-3
D: TRBD2
J: TRBJ2-1
size: -

CDR3: CASSLGAAGINYGYTF
DNA: TGCGCCAGCAGCTTGGGCGCGGCGGGGATAAACTATGGCTACACCTTC
V: TRBV5-1
D: -
J: TRBJ1-2
size: -

CDR3: CASSQDGGNYGYTF
DNA: TGCGCCAGCAGCCAAGACGGCGGGAACTATGGCTACACCTTC
V: TRBV4-3
D: -
J: TRBJ1-2
size: -

CDR3: CASRLSGGADTQYF
DNA: TGTGCCAGCAGGCTAAGCGGGGGGGCAGATACGCAGTATTTT
V: TRBV4-2
D: TRBD2
J: TRBJ2-3
size: -

CDR3: CASSCGTGRSGNTIYF
DNA: TGTGCCAGCAGCTGCGGGACAGGGCGGTCTGGAAACACCATATATTTT
V: TRBV21-1
D: -
J: TRBJ1-3
size: few

CDR3: CASREHSGGSGNTIYF
DNA: TGTGCCAGCAGGGAACACTCGGGGGGCTCTGGAAACACCATATATTTT
V: TRBV6-1
D: -
J: TRBJ1-3
size: -

CDR3: CASSIDRVPGDEQYF
DNA: TGTGCCAGTAGTATTGACAGAGTGCCGGGTGACGAGCAGTACTTC
V: TRBV19
D: -
J: TRBJ2-7
size: -

CDR3: CATSDSDRVGGYTF
DNA: TGTGCCACCAGTGATTCCGACAGGGTCGGCGGCTACACCTTC
V: TRBV24-1
D: TRBD1
J: TRBJ1-2
size: -

CDR3: CASSPSGTGKYGYTF
DNA: TGTGCCAGCAGTCCGTCCGGGACAGGGAAATATGGCTACACCTTC
V: TRBV6-6
D: TRBD1
J: TRBJ1-2
size: -

CDR3: CASSARRSYNQPQHF
DNA: TGTGCCAGTAGTGCCAGAAGATCTTACAATCAGCCCCAGCATTTT
V: TRBV19
D: -
J: TRBJ1-5
size: -

CDR3: CASSFGTGGTGELFF
DNA: TGTGCCAGCAGCTTTGGGACAGGGGGCACCGGGGAGCTGTTTTTT
V: TRBV5-4
D: TRBD1
J: TRBJ2-2
size: -

CDR3: CASSQDKGPLVHF
DNA: TGCGCCAGCAGCCAAGATAAGGGGCCTTTAGTTCACTTC
V: TRBV4-1
D: -
J: TRBJ2-7
size: -

CDR3: CATQPGQGAGDSYNEQFF
DNA: TGTGCCACCCAACCGGGACAGGGAGCAGGGGACTCCTACAATGAGCAGTTCTTC
V: TRBV24-1
D: TRBD1
J: TRBJ2-1
size: -

CDR3: CASSNRGNEQFF
DNA: TGTGCCAGCAGCAACAGGGGCAATGAGCAGTTCTTC
V: TRBV5-6
D: TRBD1
J: TRBJ2-1
size: -

CDR3: CASSPQGGGDYGEQYF
DNA: TGCGCCAGCAGCCCCCAAGGCGGGGGCGATTATGGCGAGCAGTACTTC
V: TRBV5-1
D: -
J: TRBJ2-7
size: -

CDR3: CASRVTGGDEQFF
DNA: TGTGCCAGCCGAGTAACAGGGGGAGATGAGCAGTTCTTC
V: TRBV19
D: TRBD1
J: TRBJ2-1
size: -

CDR3: CASSQGRGYGYTF
DNA: TGTGCCAGCAGCCAAGGACGGGGTTATGGCTACACCTTC
V: TRBV14
D: -
J: TRBJ1-2
size: -

CDR3: CASPGTSGGASYNEQFF
DNA: TGTGCCAGCCCCGGGACTAGCGGGGGGGCCTCCTACAATGAGCAGTTCTTC
V: TRBV14
D: TRBD2
J: TRBJ2-1
size: -

CDR3: CASSPTQGANEKLFF
DNA: TGTGCCAGCAGCCCAACACAGGGGGCTAATGAAAAACTGTTTTTT
V: TRBV2
D: TRBD1
J: TRBJ1-4
size: -

CDR3: CASSIRATNYGYTF
DNA: TGTGCCAGTAGTATCAGGGCTACTAACTATGGCTACACCTTC
V: TRBV19
D: -
J: TRBJ1-2
size: -

CDR3: CATSLDRGNQPQHF
DNA: TGTGCCACCTCTTTGGACAGGGGCAATCAGCCCCAGCATTTT
V: TRBV10-3
D: TRBD1
J: TRBJ1-5
size: -

CDR3: CASSIGWGTGNGVYSNQPQHF
DNA: TGTGCCAGTAGTATTGGTTGGGGGACAGGGAATGGAGTATATAGCAATCAGCCCCAGCATTTT
V: TRBV19
D: TRBD1
J: TRBJ1-5
size: -